This T cell receptor beta chain came from a study of T cells in Graves' hyperthyroidism and ophthalmopathy. Overall study context: Blood was drawn when the patient was first diagnosed and still untreated. Overall study results and limits: A model built on 13 V-J features separated ophthalmopathy from stable hyperthyroidism.

Looked up from germline, CDR1 is SGHTA and CDR2 is FQGNSA. CDR3 length: 13 residues. Trimming removed 1 base at V and 3 bases at J, with 7 bases between. From RNA transcripts, TCR beta CDR3 regions were amplified. The TCR CDR3 was amplified in a first-round RT-PCR using the HTBI primer set. TCRdb passed the multiplex PCR reads through MiXCR, listing each CDR3 protein once. The sample lists some 720,000 distinct CDR3 sequences; roughly 15% were seen once. This clonotype was counted at least ten times. What it recognizes is unknown. The sample taken for sequencing was blood. This TCR was sampled from a man aged 18 to 29 with Graves' hyperthyroidism. This chain links TRBV7-2 with TRBJ2-7; D is uncertain. The CDR3 spells CASSLGMSYEQYF. The DNA for the CDR3 is TGTGCCAGCAGCTTAGGAATGAGCTACGAGCAGTACTTC.